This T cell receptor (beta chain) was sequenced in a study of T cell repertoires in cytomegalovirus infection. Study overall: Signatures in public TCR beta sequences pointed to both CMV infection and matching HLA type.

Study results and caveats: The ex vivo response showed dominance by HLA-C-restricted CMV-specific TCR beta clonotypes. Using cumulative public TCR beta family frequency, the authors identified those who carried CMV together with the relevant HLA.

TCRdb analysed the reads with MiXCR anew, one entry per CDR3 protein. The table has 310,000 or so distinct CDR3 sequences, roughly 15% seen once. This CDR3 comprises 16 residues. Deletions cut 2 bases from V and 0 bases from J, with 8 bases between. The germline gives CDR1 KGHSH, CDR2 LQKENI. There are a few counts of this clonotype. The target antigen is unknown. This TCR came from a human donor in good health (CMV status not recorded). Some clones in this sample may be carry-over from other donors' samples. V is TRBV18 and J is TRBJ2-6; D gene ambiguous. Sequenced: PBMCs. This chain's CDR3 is CASSPFQSSGANVLTF. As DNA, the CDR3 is TGTGCCAGCTCACCATTTCAGTCCTCTGGGGCCAACGTCCTGACTTTC.